This TCR beta chain was documented in a study of blood T cell repertoires in COVID-19. For the study at large: Both acute and convalescent COVID-19 samples were obtained from the United States, Italy and Spain. From T cells, B-cell-depleted T cells, or PBMCs came the material, which was cDNA or gDNA.

The CDR3 has 13 residues. Unmatched junction bases numbered 3, after V lost 6 bases and J lost 5 bases. In the original processing: Quantification of nucleated cells was approximated via reference gene primer amplification. Libraries were prepared by immunoSEQ multiplex PCR; TCRdb keeps only in-frame clonotypes and omits some of them. D and trimming come from the DNA, and the V and J calls and clone size come from that table. The profile shows about 150,000 clones, roughly nine tenths of them singletons. Sequencing used peripheral blood. This clonotype was sampled from a woman aged 55 to 70 with active or convalescent COVID-19. The chain couples TRBV12-3 or TRBV12-4 to TRBJ2-5, with 10 bases identical to TRBD1. This chain's CDR3 is CASRTGGGETQYF. The CDR3 DNA sequence: TGTGCCAGCAGGACAGGGGGCGGGGAGACCCAGTACTTC.